A single sample is the source of the 24 T cell receptor beta chains below, sequenced in a study of shared T cell receptors in the human thymus. Profiling relied on immunoSEQ multiplex PCR, and the TCRdb table lists in-frame clones only, not all of them. Of hundreds of thousands of clones in the sample, 88% were seen once. The data were also submitted as part of a second study, on human thymus T cells.

What was sequenced was thymocytes. The receptors originated from a boy under two years old with a congenital heart defect.

The chain links TRBV11-2 to TRBJ2-7, with 12 positions matching TRBD2. This CDR3 has 17 residues. Germline V gives CDR1 SGHAT, CDR2 FQNNGV. The V and J ends lost 4 bases and 2 bases, in that order; junction bases with no gene match: 9. This CDR3 is CASSSRLAGDRTYEQYF. The CDR3, as DNA: TGTGCCAGCAGCTCGAGACTAGCGGGAGACAGGACCTACGAGCAGTACTTC.

The rearrangement joins TRBV28 to TRBJ2-2; TRBD2 is a possible D gene (6 bases). The CDR3 has 17 amino acids. Looked up from germline, CDR1 is MDHEN and CDR2 is SYDVKM. V shed 2 bases and J shed 4 bases, with 17 bases lying between them. The chain's CDR3 is CASSLGPGRPSTGELFF. The DNA of the CDR3 is TGTGCCAGCAGTTTAGGCCCAGGGAGGCCGTCCACCGGGGAGCTGTTTTTT.

V is TRBV9 and J is TRBJ2-5; 14 nucleotides match TRBD2. Germline V gene sequence: CDR1 SGDLS, CDR2 YYNGEE. The CDR3 runs 18 residues. V lost 4 bases and J lost 5; bases outside the gene matches: 13. DNA for the CDR3: TGTGCCAGCAGCCCCAGACTAGCGGGAGGGCCCTACTTGGAGACCCAGTACTTC. It translates to CASSPRLAGGPYLETQYF.

V is TRBV11-3 and J is TRBJ2-2, with 9 bases that match TRBD2. Germline V lookup: CDR1 SGHNT, CDR2 YENEEA. There are 17 residues in the CDR3. After removal of 1 base from V and 6 bases from J, the junction contained 9 bases not matched to a gene. CDR3 sequence reads: CASSLGASAGGSGELFF. Here the CDR3 DNA reads TGTGCCAGCAGCTTAGGGGCCTCAGCGGGAGGATCCGGGGAGCTGTTTTTT.

This chain joins TRBV5-8 and TRBJ1-4; no firm D call. The CDR3 sequence is 16 residues long. The germline V and J ends were trimmed by 0 bases and 0 bases, with 9 bases remaining between them. The V gene's germline CDR1 is SGHTS and CDR2 YDEGEE. The CDR3 sequence is CASSLDTPATNEKLFF. The CDR3 DNA follows: TGTGCCAGCAGCTTGGACACCCCTGCAACTAATGAAAAACTGTTTTTT.

V is TRBV5-1 and J is TRBJ2-1; 10 nucleotides line up with TRBD2. The V and J ends lost 1 base and 7 bases, in that order; junction bases with no gene match: 11. Germline V CDR1 and CDR2: SGHRS, YFSETQ. CDR3 length equals 17 residues. The CDR3 loop is CASSLRSGGGLMNEQFF. CDR3 coding DNA: TGCGCCAGCAGCTTGCGCAGCGGGGGGGGGTTAATGAATGAGCAGTTCTTC.

CDR3 in amino acids: CASSLPPGQLAGATGELFF. The CDR3 coding sequence is TGTGCCAGCAGCTTACCTCCGGGACAACTAGCGGGAGCCACCGGGGAGCTGTTTTTT. The V call is TRBV7-9, the J call TRBJ2-2, with 11 bases matching TRBD2. The J segment lost 4 bases and the V segment lost 2 bases, leaving 12 bases of the junction unmatched. The CDR3 runs to 19 residues. The germline V gene has CDR1 SEHNR and CDR2 FQNEAQ (reference sequence).

The chain uses TRBV15 and TRBJ1-2, with 10 bases identical to TRBD1. The germline V gene has CDR1 LNHNV and CDR2 YYDKDF (reference sequence). The CDR3 length is 15 residues. V dropped 1 base and J dropped 4; count of bases not matched to a gene: 3. Written as DNA, the CDR3 is TGTGCCACCAGCAGAGCCCGGGACAGGGGCTATGGCTACACCTTC. Its translation: CATSRARDRGYGYTF.

V is TRBV19 and J is TRBJ2-7; perhaps TRBD2 as D (7 bases). V lost 0 bases and J 3 bases, leaving 12 bases between the germline ends. The CDR3 totals 15 residues. Germline lookup yields CDR1 LNHDA and CDR2 SQIVND (reference sequence). CDR3: CASSIEGGPNYEQYF. The CDR3 DNA reads TGTGCCAGTAGTATAGAGGGGGGGCCCAACTACGAGCAGTACTTC.

The V call is TRBV27, the J call TRBJ2-7; 9 positions agree with TRBD2. V lost 5 bases, J lost 3 bases, and 2 bases stayed unmatched. CDR1 and CDR2 (germline): MNHEY, SMNVEV (reference sequence). The CDR3 is 13 residues long. The CDR3 reads CASSRTSVYEQYF. CDR3 nucleotides: TGTGCCAGCAGTAGGACTAGCGTCTACGAGCAGTACTTC.

CDR3 loop: CASSPIGGQNEQFF. The DNA for the CDR3 is TGTGCCAGCAGCCCGATTGGAGGTCAGAATGAGCAGTTCTTC. The chain carries TRBV7-3 and TRBJ2-1, with D possibly being TRBD2 (5 bases). V was shortened by 5 bases and J by 7 bases, with 15 bases between the two germline ends. The CDR3 loop spans 14 amino acids. Germline V CDR1 and CDR2: SGHTA, FQGTGA.

A few counts support this clone. The sample has other DNA sequences that encode this CDR3 too. The chain carries TRBV27 and TRBJ2-5, with 12 nucleotides matching TRBD2. This CDR3 contains 16 residues. In germline, CDR1 is MNHEY, CDR2 SMNVEV (reference sequence). J lost 3 bases, V lost 5 bases, and 7 bases had no gene match. The CDR3 nucleotides read TGTGCCAGCAGTCCTACTAGGACTAGCGGGAAAGAGACCCAGTACTTC. Translation: CASSPTRTSGKETQYF.

The rearrangement links TRBV28 to TRBJ1-2, with 11 bases aligning to TRBD1. In germline, CDR1 is MDHEN, CDR2 SYDVKM. The CDR3 runs 13 residues. With 5 bases clipped from V and 11 bases from J, the junction kept 7 bases outside the gene matches. CDR3 sequence reads: CASSLPGTGGYTF. The CDR3 nucleotides read TGTGCCAGCAGTCTCCCCGGGACAGGGGGGTACACCTTC.

About this clone itself: The same CDR3 can be traced to other DNA sequences in this sample. This sequence joins TRBV7-6 and TRBJ2-5, with a tentative D call TRBD1 (6 bases). Trimming took off 5 bases at V and 4 bases at J, with 8 bases between the two ends. This CDR3 comprises 12 residues. Per germline, CDR1 SGHVS and CDR2 FNYEAQ. The CDR3 DNA reads TGTGCCAGCAGCCAAGGGGGAGAGACCCAGTACTTC. It translates to CASSQGGETQYF. Supplemented by reference TRBV7-6 and TRBJ2-5, the full variable domain reads GAGVSQSPRYKVTKRGQDVALRCDPISGHVSLYWYRQALGQGPEFLTYFNYEAQQDKSGLPNDRFSAERPEGSISTLTIQRTEQRDSAMYRCASSQGGETQYFGPGTRLLVL.

This clone was found a few times. The rearrangement links TRBV4-3 to TRBJ1-2, with a possible D match to TRBD1 (5 bases). The germline V and J ends were trimmed by 3 bases and 8 bases, with 16 bases remaining between them. Germline V gene lookup returns CDR1 LGHNA and CDR2 YSLEER. CDR3 length: 14 amino acids. Here the CDR3 reads CASSQAGDSLGYTF. Written as DNA, the CDR3 is TGCGCCAGCAGCCAGGCCGGCGACAGTCTAGGCTACACCTTC.

J is TRBJ2-5 and V is TRBV4-3; 8 bases are shared with TRBD1. The CDR3 spans 15 residues. The germline V gene has CDR1 LGHNA and CDR2 YSLEER. Trimming took 1 base from V and 5 from J; bases not matched to a gene: 6. The CDR3 region has the DNA TGCGCCAGCAGCCAAGCCCAGGGGGCGGGGGAGACCCAGTACTTC. Translation: CASSQAQGAGETQYF.

In this sample, this clone turned up once. The gene calls are TRBV25-1 and TRBJ1-4; perhaps TRBD1 as D (5 bases). The CDR3 length is 13 residues. The germline V gene encodes CDR1 MGHDK and CDR2 SYGVNS. V lost 6 bases to trimming and J lost 8 bases, with 13 bases between them. In DNA form, the CDR3 reads TGTGCCAGCAGGGGACTGGAGAGGGAAAAACTGTTTTTT. Translation gives CASRGLEREKLFF.

The chain joins TRBV19 to TRBJ1-1; TRBD1 matches at 8 bases. V lost 5 bases, J lost 3 bases, and 5 bases stayed unmatched. The germline V gene has CDR1 LNHDA and CDR2 SQIVND (reference sequence). The CDR3 spans 14 residues. The DNA of the CDR3 is TGTGCCAGTAGTCGAGACAGGGGCGACACTGAAGCTTTCTTT. Its protein is CASSRDRGDTEAFF.

This chain connects TRBV28 to TRBJ2-3; 8 positions agree with TRBD2. V gave up 7 bases and J gave up 6 bases; unmatched junction bases: 21. The germline V gene encodes CDR1 MDHEN and CDR2 SYDVKM. The CDR3 contains 18 residues. The CDR3 DNA reads as TGTGCCAGCACCCCGGGAGTACTAGCGGTTTTCCACGGTGATACGCAGTATTTT. This codes for CASTPGVLAVFHGDTQYF.

This clone has just a few counts. The chain is built from TRBV7-2 and TRBJ2-3; 12 positions match TRBD1. The V gene's germline CDR1 is SGHTA and CDR2 FQGNSA. The junction had 16 bases not matched to a gene; V was cut back by 5 bases and J by 4 bases. This CDR3 is built from 19 residues. CDR3 nucleotides: TGTGCCAGCAGCCCGAAGGGACAGGGGGCCCATCAACGCCCAGATACGCAGTATTTT. This sequence encodes CASSPKGQGAHQRPDTQYF.

The chain has TRBV4-3 and TRBJ2-1; 8 bases agree with TRBD2. Germline lookup yields CDR1 LGHNA and CDR2 YSLEER. The CDR3 is 16 residues long. With 5 bases clipped from V and 10 bases from J, the junction kept 16 bases outside the gene matches. DNA for the CDR3: TGCGCCAGCAGCGGATCCACTAGCGGAGGTCCATGGGAGCAGTTCTTC. This encodes CASSGSTSGGPWEQFF.

The chain links TRBV4-3 to TRBJ2-5, with TRBD2 as a possible D gene (6 bases). Germline V gene lookup returns CDR1 LGHNA and CDR2 YSLEER. The CDR3 is 18 residues long. Deletions cut 1 base from V and 1 base from J, with 19 bases between. This CDR3 reads CASSQGWGETTRQETQYF. The CDR3 DNA follows: TGCGCCAGCAGCCAAGGCTGGGGGGAGACGACACGCCAAGAGACCCAGTACTTC.

V is TRBV7-2 and J is TRBJ2-7, with 7 nucleotides matching TRBD2. There are 15 residues in the CDR3. CDR1 and CDR2 from the germline V gene are SGHTA and FQGNSA. The junction had 9 bases not matched to a gene; V was cut back by 5 bases and J by 2 bases. This CDR3 reads CASSLGGDWAYEQYF. In DNA form, the CDR3 reads TGTGCCAGCAGCCTTGGGGGGGACTGGGCCTACGAGCAGTACTTC.

This clone appeared a single time. The chain joins TRBV9 to TRBJ1-5, with D possibly being TRBD1 (6 bases). V shed 0 bases and J shed 4 bases, with 14 bases lying between them. This CDR3 comprises 16 residues. The germline V gene encodes CDR1 SGDLS and CDR2 YYNGEE. The CDR3 nucleotides are TGTGCCAGCAGCGTAGGAGTAGGGGGAAGGAATCAGCCCCAGCATTTT. Translation: CASSVGVGGRNQPQHF. The whole variable domain, filled in from reference TRBV9 and TRBJ1-5, reads DSGVTQTPKHLITATGQRVTLRCSPRSGDLSVYWYQQSLDQGLQFLIQYYNGEERAKGNILERFSAQQFPDLHSELNLSSLELGDSALYFCASSVGVGGRNQPQHFGDGTRLSIL.